This is a list of T cell receptor beta chains from one sample in a study of cytomegalovirus exposure and HLA in healthy donors. Only in-frame clones appear in the TCRdb table, and some are missing; sequencing was by immunoSEQ multiplex PCR. The table lists approximately 130,000 clones, more than 65% of them singletons, with around 1.6% in the top ten. Sequenced material: PBMCs. These receptors were collected from a woman aged 18-30 years in good health and CMV-seronegative. The CDR3 runs from the conserved cysteine through the conserved F or W. A D gene is named only where the DNA matches it firmly. The size of a clone is reported for some rows only, either as once, few or many, or as a class for expanded clones.

v_call: TRBV11-3; clone_size: once; j_call: TRBJ2-1; d_call: TRBD2; cdr3_aa: CASTLVTSEYNEQFF; cdr3_nt: TGTGCCAGCACATTGGTGACTAGCGAGTACAATGAGCAGTTCTTC
v_call: TRBV28; clone_size: .; j_call: TRBJ1-3; d_call: .; cdr3_aa: CASSAGGAGNTIYF; cdr3_nt: TGTGCCAGCAGTGCGGGGGGGGCTGGAAACACCATATATTTT
v_call: TRBV7-3; clone_size: .; j_call: TRBJ1-2; d_call: .; cdr3_aa: CASSFGQNYGYTF; cdr3_nt: TGTGCCAGCAGCTTTGGACAAAACTATGGCTACACCTTC
v_call: TRBV12-2; clone_size: .; j_call: TRBJ1-4; d_call: .; cdr3_aa: CASRFQGEQGRGATNEKLFF; cdr3_nt: TGTGCAAGTCGCTTCCAAGGGGAACAGGGGAGAGGCGCGACTAATGAAAAACTGTTTTTT
v_call: TRBV19; clone_size: few; j_call: TRBJ1-1; d_call: .; cdr3_aa: CASSGGGYTEAFF; cdr3_nt: TGTGCCAGTAGCGGCGGGGGATACACTGAAGCTTTCTTT
v_call: TRBV5-5; clone_size: .; j_call: TRBJ1-2; d_call: TRBD1; cdr3_aa: CASSQGGQGHYGYTF; cdr3_nt: TGTGCCAGCAGCCAAGGGGGACAGGGGCACTATGGCTACACCTTC
v_call: TRBV18; clone_size: .; j_call: TRBJ1-4; d_call: .; cdr3_aa: CASSRSDSFLGEKLFF; cdr3_nt: TGTGCCAGCTCACGGTCAGACAGCTTCCTCGGTGAAAAACTGTTTTTT
v_call: TRBV7-3; clone_size: few; j_call: TRBJ1-1; d_call: .; cdr3_aa: CASSLFEVRSHTEAFF; cdr3_nt: TGTGCCAGCAGCTTGTTTGAAGTCCGGTCGCACACTGAAGCTTTCTTT
v_call: TRBV4-3; clone_size: .; j_call: TRBJ2-5; d_call: .; cdr3_aa: CASSQDGRGQETQYF; cdr3_nt: TGCGCCAGCAGCCAAGATGGAAGAGGGCAAGAGACCCAGTACTTC
v_call: TRBV5-1; clone_size: .; j_call: TRBJ1-2; d_call: .; cdr3_aa: CASSLVQGEGYGYTF; cdr3_nt: TGCGCCAGCAGCTTGGTACAGGGAGAGGGCTATGGCTACACCTTC
v_call: TRBV18; clone_size: .; j_call: TRBJ1-5; d_call: TRBD1; cdr3_aa: CASSWTGDQPQHF; cdr3_nt: TGTGCCAGCTCCTGGACAGGGGATCAGCCCCAGCATTTT
v_call: TRBV30; clone_size: .; j_call: TRBJ2-6; d_call: .; cdr3_aa: CAWSGPRTAGANVLTF; cdr3_nt: TGTGCCTGGAGTGGCCCACGGACAGCTGGGGCCAACGTCCTGACTTTC
v_call: TRBV11-2; clone_size: once; j_call: TRBJ2-7; d_call: .; cdr3_aa: CASSLSGPETYEQYF; cdr3_nt: TGTGCCAGCAGCTTATCTGGGCCCGAAACCTACGAGCAGTACTTC
v_call: TRBV6-6; clone_size: .; j_call: TRBJ1-5; d_call: .; cdr3_aa: CASSYTGSSNQPQHF; cdr3_nt: TGTGCCAGCAGTTACACAGGGTCTAGCAATCAGCCCCAGCATTTT
v_call: TRBV2; clone_size: .; j_call: TRBJ2-7; d_call: .; cdr3_aa: CASSGEALYEQYF; cdr3_nt: TGTGCCAGCAGTGGTGAGGCCCTTTACGAGCAGTACTTC
v_call: TRBV9; clone_size: once; j_call: TRBJ1-4; d_call: .; cdr3_aa: CASSGGPNEKLFF; cdr3_nt: TGTGCCAGCAGCGGGGGGCCTAATGAAAAACTGTTTTTT
v_call: TRBV7-2; clone_size: .; j_call: TRBJ2-1; d_call: TRBD1; cdr3_aa: CASSFPRDRGQNEQFF; cdr3_nt: TGTGCCAGCAGCTTCCCTCGGGACAGGGGGCAAAATGAGCAGTTCTTC
v_call: TRBV7-8; clone_size: .; j_call: TRBJ2-1; d_call: TRBD2; cdr3_aa: CASSLGRSGSSSYNEQFF; cdr3_nt: TGTGCCAGCAGCTTAGGGAGAAGCGGGAGTTCGTCCTACAATGAGCAGTTCTTC
v_call: TRBV19; clone_size: .; j_call: TRBJ1-1; d_call: .; cdr3_aa: CASSSIQEMRPMNTEAFF; cdr3_nt: TGTGCCAGTAGCTCCATACAGGAGATGCGCCCCATGAACACTGAAGCTTTCTTT
v_call: TRBV6-1; clone_size: .; j_call: TRBJ1-2; d_call: TRBD1; cdr3_aa: CASSNYGQGRNGYTF; cdr3_nt: TGTGCCAGCAGTAATTACGGACAGGGGCGGAATGGCTACACCTTC
v_call: TRBV9; clone_size: .; j_call: TRBJ2-7; d_call: .; cdr3_aa: CASSGRLELEQYF; cdr3_nt: TGTGCCAGCAGCGGTCGCCTCGAGTTGGAGCAGTACTTC
v_call: TRBV19; clone_size: .; j_call: TRBJ1-6; d_call: TRBD1; cdr3_aa: CASSTDGTGFSPLHF; cdr3_nt: TGTGCCAGTAGTACGGACGGGACAGGGTTTTCACCCCTCCACTTT
v_call: TRBV19; clone_size: once; j_call: TRBJ1-5; d_call: .; cdr3_aa: CASSIQGYSNQPQHF; cdr3_nt: TGTGCCAGTAGTATACAGGGCTATAGCAATCAGCCCCAGCATTTT
v_call: TRBV11-2; clone_size: .; j_call: TRBJ2-5; d_call: TRBD2; cdr3_aa: CASSPGLAEETQYF; cdr3_nt: TGTGCCAGCAGTCCGGGACTAGCAGAAGAGACCCAGTACTTC
v_call: TRBV4-3; clone_size: .; j_call: TRBJ2-7; d_call: .; cdr3_aa: CASSHQTGMRLYEQYF; cdr3_nt: TGCGCCAGCAGCCACCAAACAGGGATGAGGCTCTACGAGCAGTACTTC
v_call: TRBV11-2; clone_size: .; j_call: TRBJ2-3; d_call: .; cdr3_aa: CASSFVSPTVDTQYF; cdr3_nt: TGTGCCAGCAGCTTTGTGAGTCCTACAGTGGATACGCAGTATTTT
v_call: TRBV4-3; clone_size: few; j_call: TRBJ1-3; d_call: .; cdr3_aa: CASSLGRGAGNTIYF; cdr3_nt: TGCGCCAGCAGCCTCGGGCGGGGGGCTGGAAACACCATATATTTT
v_call: TRBV5-1; clone_size: .; j_call: TRBJ2-5; d_call: .; cdr3_aa: CASSPTPQMETQYF; cdr3_nt: TGCGCCAGCAGCCCGACCCCACAGATGGAGACCCAGTACTTC
v_call: TRBV5-6; clone_size: few; j_call: TRBJ2-1; d_call: TRBD2; cdr3_aa: CASSLPGLAGLTYNEQFF; cdr3_nt: TGTGCCAGCAGTCTACCGGGACTAGCGGGCCTCACCTACAATGAGCAGTTCTTC
v_call: TRBV4-1; clone_size: .; j_call: TRBJ2-7; d_call: .; cdr3_aa: CASSQGAPSPSYEQYF; cdr3_nt: TGCGCCAGCAGCCAGGGCGCTCCATCCCCCTCCTACGAGCAGTACTTC
v_call: TRBV7-9; clone_size: .; j_call: TRBJ2-1; d_call: .; cdr3_aa: CASSSWTESSYNEQFF; cdr3_nt: TGTGCCAGCAGCTCTTGGACAGAAAGCTCCTACAATGAGCAGTTCTTC
v_call: TRBV10-3; clone_size: .; j_call: TRBJ2-7; d_call: TRBD2; cdr3_aa: CAISDPGTSFYEQYF; cdr3_nt: TGTGCCATCAGTGATCCTGGGACTAGCTTTTACGAGCAGTACTTC
v_call: TRBV15; clone_size: .; j_call: TRBJ1-4; d_call: TRBD1; cdr3_aa: CATSRAGTGGEKLFF; cdr3_nt: TGTGCCACCAGCAGAGCCGGGACAGGGGGTGAAAAACTGTTTTTT
v_call: TRBV5-6; clone_size: .; j_call: TRBJ2-3; d_call: TRBD2; cdr3_aa: CASSLGSRTSIDTQYF; cdr3_nt: TGTGCCAGCAGCTTAGGGTCCAGGACTAGCATAGATACGCAGTATTTT
v_call: TRBV11-2; clone_size: few; j_call: TRBJ2-7; d_call: .; cdr3_aa: CASSLRGQREYF; cdr3_nt: TGTGCCAGCAGCTTAAGGGGACAGCGGGAGTACTTC
v_call: TRBV4-1; clone_size: .; j_call: TRBJ2-5; d_call: TRBD2; cdr3_aa: CASSQIGTSGETQYF; cdr3_nt: TGCGCCAGCAGCCAAATCGGGACTAGCGGAGAGACCCAGTACTTC
v_call: TRBV2; clone_size: .; j_call: TRBJ1-1; d_call: TRBD1; cdr3_aa: CASSRTGEIEAFF; cdr3_nt: TGTGCCAGCAGCCGGACAGGCGAGATTGAAGCTTTCTTT
v_call: TRBV29-1; clone_size: .; j_call: TRBJ1-4; d_call: TRBD1; cdr3_aa: CSVGTGATNEKLFF; cdr3_nt: TGCAGCGTTGGTACAGGGGCTACTAATGAAAAACTGTTTTTT
v_call: TRBV29-1; clone_size: .; j_call: TRBJ2-5; d_call: TRBD2; cdr3_aa: CSVLRTSETQYF; cdr3_nt: TGCAGCGTTCTTAGGACTAGCGAGACCCAGTACTTC
v_call: TRBV5-1; clone_size: few; j_call: TRBJ2-7; d_call: TRBD1; cdr3_aa: CASSPRDRAEQYF; cdr3_nt: TGCGCCAGCAGCCCCAGGGACAGGGCCGAGCAGTACTTC
v_call: TRBV9; clone_size: .; j_call: TRBJ1-6; d_call: .; cdr3_aa: CASNRAGDNSPLHF; cdr3_nt: TGTGCCAGCAACAGGGCAGGGGATAATTCACCCCTCCACTTT
v_call: TRBV29-1; clone_size: .; j_call: TRBJ2-2; d_call: TRBD2; cdr3_aa: CSVVGGSFSGELFF; cdr3_nt: TGCAGCGTTGTCGGCGGGAGTTTTTCCGGGGAGCTGTTTTTT